This entry lists 13 T cell receptor beta chains sequenced from one sample in a study of blood T cell repertoires in COVID-19. Sequencing was performed with immunoSEQ multiplex PCR; in TCRdb, only in-frame clones are kept and a portion is missing. The sample has 410,000 or so clones; around 86% are singletons. The sequencing input was peripheral blood. The receptors here all came from a woman younger than 45 with active or convalescent COVID-19.

This clone has only a few counts. This sequence joins TRBV5-1 and TRBJ1-2; D call uncertain. The germline V and J ends were trimmed by 0 bases and 4 bases, with 10 bases remaining between them. The CDR3 totals 14 residues. Germline V gene lookup returns CDR1 SGHRS and CDR2 YFSETQ. CDR3 sequence reads: CASSLGALAYGYTF. CDR3 sequence (DNA): TGCGCCAGCAGCTTGGGGGCCTTGGCCTATGGCTACACCTTC. Supplemented by reference TRBV5-1 and TRBJ1-2, the full variable domain reads KAGVTQTPRYLIKTRGQQVTLSCSPISGHRSVSWYQQTPGQGLQFLFEYFSETQRNKGNFPGRFSGRQFSNSRSEMNVSTLELGDSALYLCASSLGALAYGYTFGSGTRLTVV.

The V gene is TRBV5-1, the J gene TRBJ2-3; D is ambiguous. This CDR3 comprises 15 residues. The V and J ends lost 1 base and 0 bases respectively, with 9 bases between them. CDR1 and CDR2 from the germline V gene are SGHRS and YFSETQ. The CDR3 DNA sequence: TGCGCCAGCAGCTTGACCGCCGGGAGCACAGATACGCAGTATTTT. This codes for CASSLTAGSTDTQYF.

The chain links TRBV7-9 to TRBJ2-3; D is possibly TRBD2 (5 bases). The CDR3 has 13 amino acids. Between the trimmed V and J ends, which lost 3 bases and 4 bases, there was a span of 8 bases. Germline CDR1 SEHNR, CDR2 FQNEAQ (reference sequence). This CDR3 is CASSLEDADTQYF. The CDR3 DNA reads as TGTGCCAGCAGCTTGGAGGATGCAGATACGCAGTATTTT. Supplemented by reference TRBV7-9 and TRBJ2-3, the full variable domain reads DTGVSQNPRHKITKRGQNVTFRCDPISEHNRLYWYRQTLGQGPEFLTYFQNEAQLEKSRLLSDRFSAERPKGSFSTLEIQRTEQGDSAMYLCASSLEDADTQYFGPGTRLTVL.

V is TRBV5-1 and J is TRBJ2-3; 15 bases map to TRBD2. This CDR3 region has 17 residues. Losses at the gene ends were 4 bases for V and 5 bases for J; bases not matched to a gene: 8. The V gene's germline CDR1 is SGHRS and CDR2 YFSETQ. The CDR3 here is CASSAGLAGGPGDTQYF. DNA of the CDR3: TGCGCCAGCAGCGCTGGACTAGCGGGAGGGCCCGGAGATACGCAGTATTTT.

The chain is built from TRBV10-3 and TRBJ2-7, with 13 bases lining up with TRBD2. The CDR3 sequence is 15 residues long. After removal of 4 bases from V and 0 bases from J, the junction contained 0 bases not matched to a gene. Germline CDR1 is ENHRY and CDR2 is SYGVKD. The CDR3 sequence: CAISGTSGSSYEQYF. The DNA for the CDR3 is TGTGCCATCAGTGGGACTAGCGGGAGCTCCTACGAGCAGTACTTC.

V is TRBV5-1 and J is TRBJ2-2; TRBD2 might be the D (6 bases). This CDR3 region has 15 residues. Germline V CDR1 and CDR2: SGHRS, YFSETQ. Trimming pared 0 bases from V and 4 bases from J, leaving 10 bases between. DNA for the CDR3: TGCGCCAGCAGCTTGGACGGGAGAGGCACCGGGGAGCTGTTTTTT. It codes for CASSLDGRGTGELFF.

The gene calls are TRBV5-6 and TRBJ2-5; D uncertain. Germline CDR1 SGHDT, CDR2 YYEEEE. The CDR3 extends over 15 amino acids. V lost 4 bases and J lost 5, with 18 bases in between. The chain's CDR3 is CASSPPRLFMETQYF. The DNA of the CDR3 is TGTGCCAGCAGCCCGCCTAGGCTATTCATGGAGACCCAGTACTTC.

This chain links TRBV2 with TRBJ1-2; TRBD1 agrees at 7 bases. The CDR3 runs 13 residues. Germline loops: CDR1 SNHLY, CDR2 FYNNEI. Trimming cost V 9 bases and J 0 bases; bases outside gene matches: 4. CDR3 sequence (DNA): TGTGCCAGAGACAGGGCAGCTAACTATGGCTACACCTTC. This gives the protein CARDRAANYGYTF.

This chain connects TRBV27 to TRBJ1-5; possibly TRBD1 for D (5 bases). The germline V gene encodes CDR1 MNHEY and CDR2 SMNVEV (reference sequence). V was cut by 6 bases and J by 3 bases, with 15 bases left in between. The CDR3 covers 15 residues. In nucleotides, the CDR3 is TGTGCCAGCAGCCTATCAGCAGGGCACAATCAGCCCCAGCATTTT. Its protein is CASSLSAGHNQPQHF.

The CDR3 DNA reads as TGTGCCAGCAGGCCCGACGGTGGGGCAGGAGAGACCCAGTACTTC. The encoded protein is CASRPDGGAGETQYF. This chain connects TRBV14 to TRBJ2-5, with D possibly matching TRBD1 (5 bases). Trimming took 6 bases from V and 4 from J, leaving 18 bases between them. Germline V gene data show CDR1 as SGHDN and CDR2 as FVKESK. The CDR3 runs to 15 residues.

This clone occurred once. The chain is built from TRBV9 and TRBJ2-5; TRBD2 aligns across 8 bases. The V and J ends lost 3 bases and 1 base, in that order; junction bases with no gene match: 5. CDR3 length: 15 amino acids. From germline, CDR1 is SGDLS and CDR2 YYNGEE. CDR3 DNA: TGTGCCAGCAGCGCGGACGGGGGGGCCCAAGAGACCCAGTACTTC. It translates to CASSADGGAQETQYF.

The chain recombines TRBV3-1 (or the pseudogene TRBV3-2) with TRBJ2-1; 8 nucleotides align to TRBD2. The CDR3 length is 15 residues. J was trimmed by 8 bases and V by 4 bases; bases with no gene match: 10. CDR1 and CDR2 from the germline V gene are LGHDT and YNNKEL (reference sequence). CDR3 sequence reads: CASSRAGRGVDEQFF. CDR3 sequence (DNA): TGTGCCAGCAGCCGTGCGGGGCGGGGGGTTGATGAGCAGTTCTTC.

The chain links TRBV7-9 to TRBJ2-3; D is possibly TRBD2 (7 bases). Germline V gene sequence: CDR1 SEHNR, CDR2 FQNEAQ (reference sequence). The CDR3 contains 14 residues. V dropped 7 bases and J dropped 4 bases, with 15 bases sitting between them. The CDR3 loop reads CASTRGGGADTQYF. CDR3 sequence (DNA): TGTGCCAGCACCAGGGGCGGGGGAGCAGATACGCAGTATTTT.